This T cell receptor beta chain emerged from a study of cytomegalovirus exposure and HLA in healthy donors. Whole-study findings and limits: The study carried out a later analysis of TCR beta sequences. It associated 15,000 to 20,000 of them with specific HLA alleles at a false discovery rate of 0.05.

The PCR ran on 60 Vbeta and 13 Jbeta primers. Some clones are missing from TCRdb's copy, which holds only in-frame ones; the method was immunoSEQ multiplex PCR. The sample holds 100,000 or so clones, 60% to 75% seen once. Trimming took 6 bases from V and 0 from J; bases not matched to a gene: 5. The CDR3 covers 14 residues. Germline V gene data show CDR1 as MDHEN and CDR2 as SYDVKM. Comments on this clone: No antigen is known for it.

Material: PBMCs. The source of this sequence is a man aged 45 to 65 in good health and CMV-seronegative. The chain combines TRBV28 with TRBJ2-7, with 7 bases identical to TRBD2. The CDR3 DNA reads TGTGCCAGCAGCCTTAGCGGGTTCTCCTACGAGCAGTACTTC. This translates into CASSLSGFSYEQYF.